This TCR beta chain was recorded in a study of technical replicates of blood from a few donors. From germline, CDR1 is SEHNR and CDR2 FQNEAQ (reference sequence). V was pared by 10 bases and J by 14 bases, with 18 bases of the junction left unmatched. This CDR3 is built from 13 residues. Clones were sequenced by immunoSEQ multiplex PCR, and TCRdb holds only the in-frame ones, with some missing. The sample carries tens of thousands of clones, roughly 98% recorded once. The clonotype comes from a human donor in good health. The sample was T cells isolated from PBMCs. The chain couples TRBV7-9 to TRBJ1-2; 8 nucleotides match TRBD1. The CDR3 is CATRYLDRELFTF. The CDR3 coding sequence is TGTGCCACCCGGTATTTGGACAGGGAGCTTTTTACCTTC.